These 23 T cell receptor beta chains came from one sample sequenced in a study of beta chain features in type 1 diabetes. Their target antigens are unknown. Findings and limits, study-wide: In all four CD4+ subsets, TCRB CDR3 length was significantly, moderately reduced in type 1 diabetes.

Sequenced material consisted of expressed TCRB transcripts (all of the isolated RNA was reverse transcribed). The assay was immunoSEQ multiplex PCR, and TCRdb's table has in-frame clones only and misses some. The data hold around 360,000 clones, with roughly 12% observed a single time. Sample: naive CD4+ T cells from blood. These receptors came from a young woman with type 1 diabetes.

The rearrangement links TRBV4-1 to TRBJ2-7; D is unclear. This CDR3 has 16 amino acids. The V end lost 1 base, the J end lost 0 bases, and 13 bases lay between the germline ends. CDR1 MGHRA and CDR2 YSYEKL come from the germline V gene. Here the CDR3 reads CASSQGTQSSSYEQYF. CDR3 in DNA: TGCGCCAGCAGCCAAGGCACGCAGTCAAGCTCCTACGAGCAGTACTTC.

The chain carries TRBV7-9 and TRBJ2-1, with 8 bases that match TRBD1. Germline loops: CDR1 SEHNR, CDR2 FQNEAQ (reference sequence). This CDR3 is 14 amino acids long. J lost 5 bases, V lost 5 bases, and 5 bases had no gene match. CDR3 nucleotides: TGTGCCAGCAGCGTAGGACAGGGCAACAATGAGCAGTTCTTC. As protein: CASSVGQGNNEQFF. The full variable domain, completed using reference TRBV7-9 and TRBJ2-1, is DTGVSQNPRHKITKRGQNVTFRCDPISEHNRLYWYRQTLGQGPEFLTYFQNEAQLEKSRLLSDRFSAERPKGSFSTLEIQRTEQGDSAMYLCASSVGQGNNEQFFGPGTRLTVL.

The chain couples TRBV25-1 to TRBJ2-5; 11 bases are a match to TRBD2. This CDR3 spans 17 amino acids. V was pared by 1 base and J by 5 bases, with 9 bases of the junction left unmatched. CDR1 and CDR2 from the germline V gene are MGHDK and SYGVNS. CDR3 sequence (DNA): TGTGCCAGCAGTGAATGGGCTAGCGGGAGGATGGACGAGACCCAGTACTTC. Encoded protein: CASSEWASGRMDETQYF.

V and J are TRBV7-2 and TRBJ1-5, with D maybe TRBD1 (5 bases). This CDR3 spans 13 amino acids. V was pared by 6 bases and J by 6 bases, with 12 bases between. The germline V gene encodes CDR1 SGHTA and CDR2 FQGNSA. The CDR3 DNA sequence: TGTGCCAGCAGTGTCAGGGAAGGTCAGCCCCAGCATTTT. It encodes CASSVREGQPQHF.

The chain carries TRBV7-8 and TRBJ2-5, with D unclear. This CDR3 spans 12 amino acids. V lost 5 bases and J lost 2, with 6 bases in between. The germline CDR1 and CDR2 sequences are SGHVS and FQNEAQ. The CDR3 reads CASSLTQETQYF. CDR3 in DNA: TGTGCCAGCAGCCTTACTCAAGAGACCCAGTACTTC.

The chain employs TRBV19 and TRBJ2-1, with 10 bases lining up with TRBD2. With 3 bases clipped from V and 9 bases from J, the junction kept 8 bases outside the gene matches. CDR3 length: 15 residues. Germline V CDR1 and CDR2: LNHDA, SQIVND (reference sequence). The CDR3 reads CASSMVGTSVGEQFF. The DNA of the CDR3 is TGTGCCAGTAGTATGGTCGGGACTAGCGTGGGTGAGCAGTTCTTC.

To note about this clone: The same CDR3 can be traced to other DNA sequences in this sample. Written as DNA, the CDR3 is TGTGCCAGTAGTCTCTACAGGGGGTCGAACACTGAAGCTTTCTTT. This encodes CASSLYRGSNTEAFF. The chain employs TRBV19 and TRBJ1-1; 8 bases are a match to TRBD1. Germline CDR1 LNHDA, CDR2 SQIVND (reference sequence). CDR3 length: 15 amino acids. V gave up 5 bases and J gave up 1 base; unmatched junction bases: 6.

Concerning this clone itself: Different DNA sequences within this sample yield the same CDR3. V gene TRBV9 combines with J gene TRBJ2-5; D is unresolved. Germline V gene sequence: CDR1 SGDLS, CDR2 YYNGEE. The CDR3 spans 13 residues. V was shortened by 0 bases and J by 2 bases, with 5 bases between the two germline ends. The CDR3 sequence: CASSVGQQETQYF. CDR3 sequence (DNA): TGTGCCAGCAGCGTAGGTCAGCAAGAGACCCAGTACTTC.

This clone was observed a few times. The V gene is TRBV30, the J gene TRBJ2-2; possibly TRBD2 for D (6 bases). V was cut by 5 bases and J by 2 bases, with 15 bases left in between. Germline CDR1 GTSNPN, CDR2 SVGIG (reference sequence). There are 15 residues in the CDR3. CDR3 in DNA: TGTGCCTGGGAGACACCGGGAGTTAACACCGGGGAGCTGTTTTTT. Its translation: CAWETPGVNTGELFF.

As DNA, the CDR3 is TGTGCCAGCAGCTTAGGCTTGTCACTAGCGGCAAGTTACGAGCAGTACTTC. Translated, it gives CASSLGLSLAASYEQYF. This chain joins TRBV11-2 and TRBJ2-7; TRBD2 agrees at 8 bases. The CDR3 spans 17 residues. V lost 1 base, J lost 4 bases, and 12 bases stayed unmatched. Germline CDR1 SGHAT, CDR2 FQNNGV.

This chain uses TRBV7-2 with TRBJ2-5; TRBD1 matches at 7 bases. CDR3 length: 14 residues. Germline CDR1 is SGHTA and CDR2 is FQGNSA. V trimming: 4 bases; J trimming: 5 bases; junction bases outside the gene matches: 7. CDR3 bases: TGTGCCAGCAGCTCGGGACAGCTTAAGGAGACCCAGTACTTC. Translation gives CASSSGQLKETQYF.

The chain has TRBV30 and TRBJ2-1; unclear D gene. The V and J ends lost 0 bases and 5 bases respectively, with 11 bases between them. This CDR3 is built from 14 residues. The germline V gene encodes CDR1 GTSNPN and CDR2 SVGIG (reference sequence). This CDR3 reads CAWSVLPENNEQFF. As DNA, the CDR3 is TGTGCCTGGAGTGTACTTCCTGAAAACAATGAGCAGTTCTTC.

The chain combines TRBV11-2 with TRBJ2-7; perhaps TRBD2 as D (6 bases). The V gene's germline CDR1 is SGHAT and CDR2 FQNNGV. Trimming removed 4 bases at V and 4 bases at J, with 14 bases between. The CDR3 is made up of 14 amino acids. The CDR3 DNA follows: TGTGCCAGCAGCTCGGTCCAGGGACTTTACGAGCAGTACTTC. Amino acids: CASSSVQGLYEQYF.

There are a few counts of this clone. J is TRBJ2-7 and V is TRBV7-9; 7 nucleotides agree with TRBD1. Unmatched junction bases numbered 4, after V lost 1 base and J lost 4 bases. Germline CDR1 SEHNR, CDR2 FQNEAQ (reference sequence). The CDR3 totals 14 residues. CDR3 bases: TGTGCCAGCAGCTTAGACGGGACAGAGTACGAGCAGTACTTC. This sequence encodes CASSLDGTEYEQYF.

This clone has only one observation. CDR3 loop: CASSPTGWNQPQHF. The CDR3 nucleotides are TGTGCCAGTAGTCCGACAGGGTGGAATCAGCCCCAGCATTTT. This chain links TRBV19 with TRBJ1-5, with 7 positions matching TRBD1. Germline V lookup: CDR1 LNHDA, CDR2 SQIVND (reference sequence). There are 14 residues in the CDR3. The ends lost 5 bases at V and 4 bases at J; junction bases unmatched: 5.

This chain joins TRBV28 and TRBJ2-7, with no clear D. CDR3 length equals 13 residues. Germline V gene sequence: CDR1 MDHEN, CDR2 SYDVKM. The V end lost 5 bases, the J end lost 4 bases, and 12 bases lay between the germline ends. CDR3 protein: CASSPPTLYEQYF. DNA of the CDR3: TGTGCCAGCAGTCCCCCGACTCTGTACGAGCAGTACTTC.

V gene TRBV28 combines with J gene TRBJ1-4; TRBD1 agrees at 11 bases. V lost 6 bases to trimming and J lost 10 bases; unmatched junction nucleotides: 10. Germline V gene lookup returns CDR1 MDHEN and CDR2 SYDVKM. The CDR3 spans 15 residues. In nucleotides, the CDR3 is TGTGCCAGCAGCCGGAATCCGGGACAGGGGGGAAAACTGTTTTTT. It yields the protein CASSRNPGQGGKLFF.

This clone showed up just a few times. The genes are TRBV29-1 and TRBJ2-3; maybe TRBD2 (5 bases). V was cut by 4 bases and J by 0 bases, with 8 bases left in between. The germline V gene encodes CDR1 SQVTM and CDR2 ANQGSEA. This CDR3 spans 13 amino acids. This CDR3 reads CSVGELSTDTQYF. CDR3 DNA sequence: TGCAGCGTTGGGGAGTTGAGCACAGATACGCAGTATTTT.

This clone was observed a handful of times. The chain carries TRBV28 and TRBJ2-7; D perhaps matches TRBD1 (6 bases). Trimming pared 2 bases from V and 2 bases from J, leaving 10 bases between. This CDR3 contains 14 residues. CDR1 and CDR2 from the germline V gene are MDHEN and SYDVKM. The CDR3 loop is CASSLPGAAYEQYF. The CDR3 bases are TGTGCCAGCAGTTTACCAGGGGCCGCCTACGAGCAGTACTTC.

This clone was counted only a few times. The chain recombines TRBV14 with TRBJ2-7, with 7 bases aligning to TRBD1. The CDR3 spans 13 residues. Unmatched junction bases numbered 4, after V lost 5 bases and J lost 3 bases. Germline CDR1 and CDR2: SGHDN and FVKESK. CDR3 amino acids: CASSTDRRYEQYF. The DNA of the CDR3 is TGTGCCAGCAGCACGGACAGGCGCTACGAGCAGTACTTC.

This clone occurred a few times. The chain is built from TRBV4-3 and TRBJ2-7, with 12 positions matching TRBD2. The germline gives CDR1 LGHNA, CDR2 YSLEER. The V and J ends lost 1 base and 2 bases, in that order; junction bases with no gene match: 0. CDR3 length: 15 amino acids. The CDR3 region has the DNA TGCGCCAGCAGCCAAGGGACTAGCGGGACCTACGAGCAGTACTTC. Translating gives CASSQGTSGTYEQYF.

The chain links TRBV7-9 to TRBJ1-1; TRBD1 aligns across 7 bases. The J segment lost 3 bases and the V segment lost 2 bases, leaving 12 bases of the junction unmatched. This CDR3 contains 17 residues. CDR1 and CDR2 (germline): SEHNR, FQNEAQ (reference sequence). The CDR3 spells CASSLLRGYLGDTEAFF. The CDR3 nucleotides read TGTGCCAGCAGCTTACTCAGGGGGTACCTAGGGGACACTGAAGCTTTCTTT.

With regard to this clone: Different DNA sequences within this sample yield the same CDR3. The chain recombines TRBV5-1 with TRBJ2-1, with 9 bases that match TRBD2. The V segment lost 0 bases and the J segment 4 bases; nucleotides outside the gene matches: 5. This CDR3 spans 16 amino acids. The germline V gene encodes CDR1 SGHRS and CDR2 YFSETQ. For the CDR3, the DNA is TGCGCCAGCAGCTTGGGCCTAGCGGGGACTTACAATGAGCAGTTCTTC. Translation: CASSLGLAGTYNEQFF.